This TCR beta chain is drawn from a study of blood T cell repertoires in COVID-19 (dated by TCRdb to the early 2020s). About the investigation overall: Collaborator samples came from the United States, Italy and Spain and covered acute and convalescent phases of COVID-19. The material from the prospective study consisted of cDNA or gDNA derived from T cells, B-cell-depleted T cells, or PBMCs. The dataset comprised deeply sampled blood TCRbeta repertoires from subjects exposed to, actively infected with, or recovered from COVID-19. A freely available public database, intended as a resource for researchers studying the immune response to SARS-CoV-2, is where the repertoires were released. Samples were obtained from the ongoing ImmuneRACE study (first 160 participants) and from some 1,200 subjects provided by 6 global collaborators. Sample metadata almost always included a de-identified subject ID, COVID-19 status, age in years and sex. Where available, HLA class I and class II types were taken from metadata supplied by the sample provider and were not determined by assay-based typing. Overall results and qualifications from the work: How much clinical and demographic metadata was included differed by source and by participant, and the metadata was provided uncurated.

Collaborating institutions collected whole blood in K2EDTA tubes following their own protocols. For TCRbeta analysis, collaborators shipped samples in one of three forms: frozen whole blood, isolated PBMCs, or DNA extracted from either of those sample types. The cysteine opens and the phenylalanine closes a CDR3 of 14 amino acids. This entry keeps only the CDR3 DNA: 42 bases, framed from base 1. Relative to germline, V is 2 bases shorter and J is 9 bases shorter, with 17 bases between their ends. CDR1 and CDR2 (LNHDA, SQIVND) derive from the germline V gene (reference sequence). In regard to this clone: It lacks a known antigen. The sample holds no much larger clone one base away, and base qualities are not on file.

The immunoSEQ Assay, a bias-controlled multiplex PCR, was used to amplify TCRbeta CDR3 regions from genomic DNA. The original methods were these. Within the assay, amplification of reference gene primers was used to estimate how many nucleated cells each sample contained. To quantify the absolute abundance of each unique TCRbeta CDR3 rearrangement, sequence reads were collapsed and filtered. For each sample, productive Simpson clonality was calculated as the square root of Simpson's diversity index over productive rearrangements. TCRdb's version of the immuneACCESS table is confined to in-frame rearrangements and falls short of the full clone set. An unresolved V gene accounts for under half of the shortfall where checked; the remainder is of unknown origin. From that table come the V and J calls and clone size; the DNA was used to work out D and trimming. Across this sample there are some 100,000 clones, with 90% to 95% seen only once. The ten most abundant clones make up over 2% of the sample.

This TCR came from a man in his fifties with active COVID-19. The specimen was peripheral blood. Rearrangement joined TRBV19 to TRBJ2-7; TRBD1 might be the D gene, on 5 matching bases. The DNA sequence is TGTGCCAGTAGTATAAGGGGCACCGACGATCGGCAGTACTTC. It is translated as CASSIRGTDDRQYF.